These T cell receptor beta chains were read from a single sample in a study of vaccination and CD4 T cells after COVID-19. TCRdb re-derived calls from the PCR reads in MiXCR, one entry per CDR3 protein. The data contain 20,000 to 25,000 distinct CDR3 sequences, roughly half of them singletons. The antigens of these receptors remain unknown. The sequencing input was CD4+ T cells from blood, cultured in vitro. These receptors were taken from a human donor who had recovered from COVID-19. CDR3s leave out the opening cysteine and the closing phenylalanine or tryptophan.

SAPQGGETYGYT	12	TRBV20-1	TRBJ1-2
SANPTERTEAF	11	TRBV20-1	TRBJ1-1
SARFPLELNSPLH	13	TRBV20-1	TRBJ1-6
ASSRFPAVETQY	12	TRBV7-2	TRBJ2-5
SAVDRVSGNTIY	12	TRBV20-1	TRBJ1-3
ASSLFLDSYEQY	12	TRBV6-1	TRBJ2-7
ASTTSNQPQH	10	TRBV28	TRBJ1-5
ASSEGTGATSPPYEQY	16	TRBV2	TRBJ2-7
ASSPLPRAGANVLT	14	TRBV18	TRBJ2-6
SASSSSGSSYEQY	13	TRBV20-1	TRBJ2-7
ASSIARGTNTEAF	13	TRBV19	TRBJ1-1
ASSLNMGGSEKLF	13	TRBV7-2	TRBJ1-4
ASQLRAGNNQPQH	13	TRBV7-2	TRBJ1-5
SARQGGGTGELF	12	TRBV20-1	TRBJ2-2
ASSLEGRGSTIY	12	TRBV7-2	TRBJ1-3
SASDRGGTGELF	12	TRBV20-1	TRBJ2-2
ASSTDYEQY	9	TRBV19	TRBJ2-7
ASSYGRAHNYGYT	13	TRBV6-5	TRBJ1-2
ASSQAGGARNEQF	13	TRBV28	TRBJ2-1
ASIAGGYNSPLH	12	TRBV28	TRBJ1-6
ASSEGTGAYNEQF	13	TRBV10-1	TRBJ2-1
ASSLGGGPQETQY	13	TRBV11-3	TRBJ2-5
ASSSQTGGVDTDTQY	15	TRBV7-3	TRBJ2-3
SAKAGVGTDTQY	12	TRBV20-1	TRBJ2-3
AWSYLGEQY	9	TRBV30	TRBJ2-7
ASSYPGLNPETQY	13	TRBV6-2/TRBV6-3	TRBJ2-5
SARRGTWGTEAF	12	TRBV20-1	TRBJ1-1
ASTDSSNQPQH	11	TRBV10-2	TRBJ1-5
ASRVQGAYGYT	11	TRBV6-1	TRBJ1-2
ASKRISSYEQY	11	TRBV2	TRBJ2-7
ATSALAGAYDEQF	13	TRBV24-1	TRBJ2-1
SARDSSSYNSPLH	13	TRBV20-1	TRBJ1-6
SARDYGSYFYEQF	13	TRBV20-1	TRBJ2-1
AISEQGLLAGGPRWEQY	17	TRBV10-3	TRBJ2-7
SARDQAGAQETQY	13	TRBV20-1	TRBJ2-5
ASSLRDVNSPLH	12	TRBV12-3/TRBV12-4	TRBJ1-6
ASSPVGEGNQPQH	13	TRBV18	TRBJ1-5
ASSLGTEELF	10	TRBV5-8	TRBJ2-2
ASSPGTAIGDTQY	13	TRBV28	TRBJ2-3
ASSEQGTGLNTEAF	14	TRBV2	TRBJ1-1